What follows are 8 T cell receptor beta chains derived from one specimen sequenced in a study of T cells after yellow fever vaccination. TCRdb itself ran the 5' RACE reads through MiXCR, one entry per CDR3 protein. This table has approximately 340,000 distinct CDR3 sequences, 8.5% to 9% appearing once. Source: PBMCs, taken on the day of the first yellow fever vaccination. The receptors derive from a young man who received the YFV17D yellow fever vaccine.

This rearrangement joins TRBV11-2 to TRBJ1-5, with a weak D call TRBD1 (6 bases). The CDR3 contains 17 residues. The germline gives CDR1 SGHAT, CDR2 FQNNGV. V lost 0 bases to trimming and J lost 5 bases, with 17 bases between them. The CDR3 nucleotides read TGTGCCAGCAGCTTAGATTCCCGTTTGGCAGGGGATCAGCCCCAGCATTTT. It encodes CASSLDSRLAGDQPQHF.

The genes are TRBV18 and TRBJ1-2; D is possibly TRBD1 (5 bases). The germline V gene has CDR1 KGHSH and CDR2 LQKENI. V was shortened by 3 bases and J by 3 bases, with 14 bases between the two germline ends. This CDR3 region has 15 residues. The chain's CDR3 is CASSPSLEGYYGYTF. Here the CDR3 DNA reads TGTGCCAGCTCACCGTCACTCGAGGGGTACTATGGCTACACCTTC.

The CDR3 DNA follows: TGCGCCAGCAGCTCTTCTCGGGGGCGCGGCGGGGAGCTGTTTTTT. This codes for CASSSSRGRGGELFF. V is TRBV5-1 and J is TRBJ2-2; perhaps D is TRBD1 or TRBD2 (6 bases each). The germline CDR1 and CDR2 sequences are SGHRS and YFSETQ. Trimming cost V 3 bases and J 7 bases, with 16 bases left between them. The length of the CDR3 is 15 residues.

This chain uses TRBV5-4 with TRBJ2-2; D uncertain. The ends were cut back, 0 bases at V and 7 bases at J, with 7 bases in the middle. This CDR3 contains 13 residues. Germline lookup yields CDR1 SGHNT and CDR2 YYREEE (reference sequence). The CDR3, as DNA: TGTGCCAGCAGCTTGGACCCGGGCGGGGAGCTGTTTTTT. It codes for CASSLDPGGELFF.

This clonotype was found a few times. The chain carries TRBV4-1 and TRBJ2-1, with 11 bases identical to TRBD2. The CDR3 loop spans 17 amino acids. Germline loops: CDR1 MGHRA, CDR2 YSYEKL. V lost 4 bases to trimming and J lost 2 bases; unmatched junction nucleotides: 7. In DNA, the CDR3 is TGCGCCAGCAGCCTTTGGGAACTAGCGGGGGCCTACAATGAGCAGTTCTTC. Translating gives CASSLWELAGAYNEQFF.

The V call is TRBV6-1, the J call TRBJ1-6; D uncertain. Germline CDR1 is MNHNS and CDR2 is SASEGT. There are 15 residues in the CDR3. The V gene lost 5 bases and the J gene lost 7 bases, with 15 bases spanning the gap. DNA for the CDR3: TGTGCCAGCAGTCGATTGTTTATGGCAAATTCACCCCTCCACTTT. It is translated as CASSRLFMANSPLHF.

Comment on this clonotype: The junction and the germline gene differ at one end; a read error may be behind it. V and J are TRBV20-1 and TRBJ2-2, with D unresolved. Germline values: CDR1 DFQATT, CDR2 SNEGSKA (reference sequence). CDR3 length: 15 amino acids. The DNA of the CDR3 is TGCGGTGCTAGAGTCCCCTCCCGAAACACCGGGGAGCTGTTTTTT. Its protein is CGARVPSRNTGELFF.

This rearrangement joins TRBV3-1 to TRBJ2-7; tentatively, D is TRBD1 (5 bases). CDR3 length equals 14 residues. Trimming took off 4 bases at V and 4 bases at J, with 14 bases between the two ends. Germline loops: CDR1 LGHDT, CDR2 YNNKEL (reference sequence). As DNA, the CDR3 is TGTGCCAGCAGCCCGCGTCAGACAGTTTACGAGCAGTACTTC. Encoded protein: CASSPRQTVYEQYF.